The rows below give T cell receptor beta chains drawn from one sample of a study of T cell responses to AZD1222 COVID-19 vaccine. Generated by immunoSEQ multiplex PCR, the TCRdb table keeps only in-frame clones and is missing some. Counted here are about 81,000 clones, around 83% occurring once; the ten biggest clones make up around 5.4%. The source material was peripheral blood, sampled 28 days after the second AZD1222 dose. The receptors stem from an adult who received the AZD1222 COVID-19 vaccine. Each CDR3 is given with its conserved first and last residue. The D gene is left open where the match is weak. Clone sizes are given selectively: once, few, many, or a class where the clone is expanded.

cdr3_length: 12; d_call: TRBD2; v_call: TRBV6-5; j_call: TRBJ2-5; clone_size: .; cdr3_aa: CVLGRMQETQYF; cdr3_nt: TGTGTACTCGGGAGGATGCAAGAGACCCAGTACTTC
cdr3_length: 16; d_call: .; v_call: TRBV7-2; j_call: TRBJ1-6; clone_size: few; cdr3_aa: CASSHPDSSYNSPLHF; cdr3_nt: TGTGCCAGCAGCCACCCGGATAGCTCCTATAATTCACCCCTCCACTTT
cdr3_length: 14; d_call: .; v_call: TRBV3-1/TRBV3-2; j_call: TRBJ1-1; clone_size: .; cdr3_aa: CASSPRERATEAFF; cdr3_nt: TGTGCCAGCAGCCCCCGAGAGAGGGCCACTGAAGCTTTCTTT
cdr3_length: 13; d_call: .; v_call: TRBV7-2; j_call: TRBJ1-1; clone_size: .; cdr3_aa: CASSLELNTEAFF; cdr3_nt: TGTGCCAGCAGCTTAGAGTTGAACACTGAAGCTTTCTTT
cdr3_length: 13; d_call: .; v_call: TRBV18; j_call: TRBJ2-5; clone_size: .; cdr3_aa: CASSRDGQETQYF; cdr3_nt: TGTGCCAGCTCTCGGGACGGTCAAGAGACCCAGTACTTC
cdr3_length: 14; d_call: .; v_call: TRBV6-5; j_call: TRBJ1-2; clone_size: .; cdr3_aa: CASSYGPSARGYTF; cdr3_nt: TGTGCCAGCAGTTACGGGCCATCCGCCAGGGGCTACACCTTC
cdr3_length: 18; d_call: .; v_call: TRBV7-8; j_call: TRBJ2-7; clone_size: .; cdr3_aa: CASSLEAGTASSVPRQYF; cdr3_nt: TGTGCCAGCAGCTTAGAGGCCGGGACTGCTAGTTCTGTTCCACGGCAGTACTTC
cdr3_length: 13; d_call: TRBD1; v_call: TRBV27; j_call: TRBJ2-7; clone_size: .; cdr3_aa: CASSSGQGYEQYF; cdr3_nt: TGTGCCAGCAGCTCGGGACAGGGATACGAGCAGTACTTC
cdr3_length: 15; d_call: TRBD2; v_call: TRBV7-2; j_call: TRBJ2-1; clone_size: .; cdr3_aa: CASSPGLANTNEQFF; cdr3_nt: TGTGCCAGCAGCCCGGGACTAGCCAATACCAATGAGCAGTTCTTC
cdr3_length: 15; d_call: TRBD1; v_call: TRBV25-1; j_call: TRBJ1-2; clone_size: .; cdr3_aa: CASSDPQGVVNGYTF; cdr3_nt: TGTGCCAGCAGTGACCCACAGGGGGTTGTAAATGGCTACACCTTC
cdr3_length: 14; d_call: .; v_call: TRBV6-4; j_call: TRBJ2-3; clone_size: .; cdr3_aa: CASSPQGNTDTQYF; cdr3_nt: TGTGCCAGCAGTCCCCAGGGAAACACAGATACGCAGTATTTT
cdr3_length: 16; d_call: TRBD2; v_call: TRBV5-1; j_call: TRBJ2-5; clone_size: .; cdr3_aa: CASSAGTSGVQETQYF; cdr3_nt: TGCGCCAGCAGCGCCGGGACTAGCGGGGTCCAAGAGACCCAGTACTTC
cdr3_length: 15; d_call: .; v_call: TRBV27; j_call: TRBJ2-1; clone_size: once; cdr3_aa: CASSPRGGTRNEQFF; cdr3_nt: TGTGCCAGCAGCCCCCGGGGCGGTACACGCAATGAGCAGTTCTTC
cdr3_length: 13; d_call: .; v_call: TRBV2; j_call: TRBJ1-2; clone_size: .; cdr3_aa: CASSVLGAEGYTF; cdr3_nt: TGTGCCAGCAGTGTTCTGGGGGCGGAAGGCTACACCTTC
cdr3_length: 16; d_call: TRBD1; v_call: TRBV7-9; j_call: TRBJ2-7; clone_size: .; cdr3_aa: CASSLSPSGQGSEQYF; cdr3_nt: TGTGCCAGCAGCTTATCCCCCTCGGGACAGGGAAGCGAGCAGTACTTC
cdr3_length: 17; d_call: .; v_call: TRBV6-2/TRBV6-3; j_call: TRBJ2-3; clone_size: once; cdr3_aa: CASSYSRRTTYADTQYF; cdr3_nt: TGTGCCAGCAGTTACTCGAGAAGGACTACGTACGCAGATACGCAGTATTTT
cdr3_length: 17; d_call: .; v_call: TRBV4-3; j_call: TRBJ2-5; clone_size: few; cdr3_aa: CASSQVGRTQYQETQYF; cdr3_nt: TGCGCCAGCAGCCAAGTAGGAAGGACTCAATACCAAGAGACCCAGTACTTC
cdr3_length: 14; d_call: .; v_call: TRBV28; j_call: TRBJ2-1; clone_size: .; cdr3_aa: CASSPGDPYNEQFF; cdr3_nt: TGTGCCAGCAGTCCCGGGGACCCCTACAATGAGCAGTTCTTC
cdr3_length: 14; d_call: .; v_call: TRBV7-9; j_call: TRBJ1-4; clone_size: .; cdr3_aa: CASIPLGQGEKLFF; cdr3_nt: TGTGCCAGCATCCCCCTGGGCCAAGGTGAAAAACTGTTTTTT
cdr3_length: 13; d_call: TRBD1; v_call: TRBV20-1; j_call: TRBJ1-5; clone_size: .; cdr3_aa: CSASGGGDQPQHF; cdr3_nt: TGCAGTGCTAGTGGAGGGGGCGATCAGCCCCAGCATTTT
cdr3_length: 16; d_call: TRBD2; v_call: TRBV11-2; j_call: TRBJ2-3; clone_size: .; cdr3_aa: CASSSRTSGGTDTQYF; cdr3_nt: TGTGCCAGCAGCTCCCGGACTAGCGGGGGTACAGATACGCAGTATTTT
cdr3_length: 14; d_call: TRBD1; v_call: TRBV7-6; j_call: TRBJ1-3; clone_size: .; cdr3_aa: CASSLGTGFDTIYF; cdr3_nt: TGTGCCAGCAGCTTAGGGACAGGGTTTGACACCATATATTTT
cdr3_length: 13; d_call: .; v_call: TRBV6-5; j_call: TRBJ1-4; clone_size: .; cdr3_aa: CASTDRGNEKLFF; cdr3_nt: TGTGCCAGCACGGACCGGGGCAATGAAAAACTGTTTTTT